Listed below are T cell receptor beta chains from one sample, sequenced in a study of Graves' ophthalmopathy and Graves' hyperthyroidism. TCRdb re-called the multiplex PCR reads with MiXCR, one entry per CDR3 protein. The sample yields approximately 210,000 distinct CDR3 sequences, roughly 29% seen once. Material for sequencing was peripheral blood. The receptors shown here come from a man between 45 and 60 years old with Graves' ophthalmopathy. The CDR3 runs from the conserved cysteine through the conserved F or W. Fields, in order: J gene, V gene, clone size, D gene, CDR3 DNA, CDR3 protein. A D gene is named only where the DNA matches it firmly. Some rows have no size entry. The others give once, few or many, or a class for an expanded clone.

j_gene: TRBJ2-7
v_gene: TRBV29-1
abundance: many
d_gene: TRBD1
CDR3nt: TGCAGCGTTGAGACAGGGGGGGTCGGCGAGCAGTACTTC
CDR3aa: CSVETGGVGEQYF

j_gene: TRBJ2-7
v_gene: TRBV27
abundance: many
d_gene: TRBD2
CDR3nt: TGTGCCAGCAGTTACACTAGCGGCGGCGTCTACGAGCAGTACTTC
CDR3aa: CASSYTSGGVYEQYF

j_gene: TRBJ1-1
v_gene: TRBV4-1
abundance: -
d_gene: -
CDR3nt: TGCGCCAGCAGCCCAGCCGACGAGCGGACTGAAGCTTTCTTT
CDR3aa: CASSPADERTEAFF

j_gene: TRBJ2-7
v_gene: TRBV27
abundance: many
d_gene: TRBD1
CDR3nt: TGTGCCAGCAGCCGACAGGGGCTCGACGAGCAGTACTTC
CDR3aa: CASSRQGLDEQYF

j_gene: TRBJ1-1
v_gene: TRBV7-2
abundance: -
d_gene: -
CDR3nt: TGTGCCAGCAGCGATGGAGGGACATTGAACACTGAAGCTTTCTTT
CDR3aa: CASSDGGTLNTEAFF

j_gene: TRBJ1-1
v_gene: TRBV19
abundance: many
d_gene: TRBD1
CDR3nt: TGTGCCAGTACCATACCGGGACAGGGAGTGCCTGAAGCTTTCTTT
CDR3aa: CASTIPGQGVPEAFF

j_gene: TRBJ2-5
v_gene: TRBV3-1
abundance: many
d_gene: -
CDR3nt: TGTGCCAGCAGCCAAACAGCGGAGCAAGAGACCCAGTACTTC
CDR3aa: CASSQTAEQETQYF

j_gene: TRBJ2-7
v_gene: TRBV29-1
abundance: many
d_gene: -
CDR3nt: TGCAGCGTTGTGGCAGGGGTCGACTACGAGCAGTACTTC
CDR3aa: CSVVAGVDYEQYF

j_gene: TRBJ2-7
v_gene: TRBV12-3/TRBV12-4
abundance: many
d_gene: -
CDR3nt: TGTGCCAGCAGTAGGGCCGGTGGGACCTACGAGCAGTACTTC
CDR3aa: CASSRAGGTYEQYF

j_gene: TRBJ2-7
v_gene: TRBV6-2/TRBV6-3
abundance: -
d_gene: TRBD1
CDR3nt: TGTGCCAGCAGTTGCCGGACAGGCAGCTACGAGCAGTACTTC
CDR3aa: CASSCRTGSYEQYF

j_gene: TRBJ1-1
v_gene: TRBV18
abundance: many
d_gene: -
CDR3nt: TGTGCCAGCTCACCACCATCAGGGTTTCCTGAAGCTTTCTTT
CDR3aa: CASSPPSGFPEAFF

j_gene: TRBJ2-7
v_gene: TRBV6-1
abundance: -
d_gene: -
CDR3nt: TGTGCCAGCAGGACACACGAGCAGTACTTC
CDR3aa: CASRTHEQYF

j_gene: TRBJ2-2
v_gene: TRBV30
abundance: many
d_gene: -
CDR3nt: TGTGCCTGGAGTGCTTACTCGGGGGAGTCCGGGGAGCTGTTTTTT
CDR3aa: CAWSAYSGESGELFF

j_gene: TRBJ1-2
v_gene: TRBV28
abundance: many
d_gene: -
CDR3nt: TGTGCCAGCGCGGACAGCTATGGCTACACCTTC
CDR3aa: CASADSYGYTF

j_gene: TRBJ2-5
v_gene: TRBV12-5
abundance: many
d_gene: TRBD1
CDR3nt: TGTGCTAGTGGACTCGACAGGGGGACCCAGTACTTC
CDR3aa: CASGLDRGTQYF

j_gene: TRBJ2-2
v_gene: TRBV11-2
abundance: -
d_gene: -
CDR3nt: TGTGCCAGCACCCTAAGACAAGTCACCGGGGAGCTGTTTTTT
CDR3aa: CASTLRQVTGELFF

j_gene: TRBJ1-1
v_gene: TRBV15
abundance: -
d_gene: -
CDR3nt: TGTGCCACCAGCAGAAGTCCAAGGGAAGCTTTCTTT
CDR3aa: CATSRSPREAFF

j_gene: TRBJ1-2
v_gene: TRBV6-1
abundance: -
d_gene: -
CDR3nt: TGTGCCAGCAGTGCCCAGGACGGGCTGAGGAGGCTTGGCTACACCTTC
CDR3aa: CASSAQDGLRRLGYTF

j_gene: TRBJ1-6
v_gene: TRBV7-8
abundance: many
d_gene: -
CDR3nt: TGTGCCAGCAGCTTAGGCGGCAGTAATTCACCCCTCCACTTT
CDR3aa: CASSLGGSNSPLHF

j_gene: TRBJ2-7
v_gene: TRBV2
abundance: many
d_gene: -
CDR3nt: TGTGCCAGCAGTGAACCTTCTAGAGGGGGGAGGTTCGAGCAGTACTTC
CDR3aa: CASSEPSRGGRFEQYF

j_gene: TRBJ2-7
v_gene: TRBV20-1
abundance: many
d_gene: -
CDR3nt: TGCAGTGCTGATAGCGTCTACGAGCAGTACTTC
CDR3aa: CSADSVYEQYF

j_gene: TRBJ2-7
v_gene: TRBV6-2/TRBV6-3
abundance: many
d_gene: TRBD1
CDR3nt: TGTGCCAGCAGTTACTCCAAGGGGGCTTACGAGCAGTACTTC
CDR3aa: CASSYSKGAYEQYF

j_gene: TRBJ2-5
v_gene: TRBV4-1
abundance: -
d_gene: TRBD2
CDR3nt: TGCGCCAGCAGCCAAGAACGGGAGGGCCTGGGGACCCAGTACTTC
CDR3aa: CASSQEREGLGTQYF